The 10 T cell receptor beta chains below all came from one sample that was sequenced in a study of CD8+ T cells in alopecia areata. Following RNA extraction, reverse transcription yielded cDNA that acted as the sequencing template. Produced via immunoSEQ multiplex PCR; TCRdb's table is partial and in-frame only. The sample lists more than 140,000 clones, approximately 90% occurring once. Treatment here: oral pan-JAK inhibitor, 5-10 mg twice daily. The source material was CD8+ T cells sorted from blood, sampled at week 4, from a patient treated with tofacitinib. The receptor source for this set is a human donor with alopecia areata.

A single count supports this clone. The chain joins TRBV6-5 to TRBJ2-1, with a possible D match to TRBD2 (6 bases). Per germline, CDR1 MNHEY and CDR2 SVGAGI. The length of the CDR3 is 13 residues. V was trimmed by 4 bases and J by 6 bases, leaving 10 bases between them. CDR3 coding DNA: TGTGCCAGCAGTTTCGGGACTTTCAATGAGCAGTTCTTC. It encodes CASSFGTFNEQFF.

This clone was counted a single time. The rearrangement links TRBV13 to TRBJ2-3, with D possibly matching TRBD1 (6 bases). The CDR3 is made up of 16 amino acids. Between the trimmed V and J ends, which lost 5 bases and 8 bases, there was a span of 23 bases. CDR1 is PRHDT and CDR2 is FYEKMQ in the germline V gene (reference sequence). CDR3 DNA: TGTGCCAGCAGCACCTTGACAGGCCCCCGAGTGGGTACGCAGTATTTT. Translated, it gives CASSTLTGPRVGTQYF. Full variable domain (rest looked up from reference TRBV13 and TRBJ2-3): AAGVIQSPRHLIKEKRETATLKCYPIPRHDTVYWYQQGPGQDPQFLISFYEKMQSDKGSIPDRFSAQQFSDYHSELNMSSLELGDSALYFCASSTLTGPRVGTQYFGPGTRLTVL.

In DNA form, the CDR3 reads TGTGCCAGCAGCCCTAAAATAGTCGAGCAGTTCTTC. It codes for CASSPKIVEQFF. The V and J genes are TRBV7-9 and TRBJ2-1; D is undetermined. Trimming took off 5 bases at V and 10 bases at J, with 12 bases between the two ends. Per germline, CDR1 SEHNR and CDR2 FQNEAQ (reference sequence). The CDR3 contains 12 residues.

The chain links TRBV27 to TRBJ1-5; perhaps TRBD1 as D (5 bases). This CDR3 has 15 residues. In germline, CDR1 is MNHEY, CDR2 SMNVEV (reference sequence). V lost 0 bases and J lost 2, with 8 bases in between. CDR3 bases: TGTGCCAGCAGTTTATCAGGGGCGGGCAATCAGCCCCAGCATTTT. Its protein is CASSLSGAGNQPQHF.

The J gene is TRBJ2-7, the V gene TRBV27, with D tentatively TRBD1 (7 bases). The germline CDR1 and CDR2 sequences are MNHEY and SMNVEV (reference sequence). V lost 3 bases and J lost 4, with 13 bases in between. The CDR3 totals 14 residues. CDR3 in amino acids: CASSLAGQRYEQYF. The CDR3 nucleotides read TGTGCCAGCAGTTTGGCGGGACAGAGGTACGAGCAGTACTTC.

The chain recombines TRBV29-1 with TRBJ2-7; no definite D call. This CDR3 contains 13 residues. Germline-derived CDR1 and CDR2 are SQVTM and ANQGSEA. The V end lost 6 bases, the J end lost 0 bases, and 12 bases lay between the germline ends. The CDR3, as DNA: TGCAGCGTCCGACGGGCCACCTCCTACGAGCAGTACTTC. Translation gives CSVRRATSYEQYF.

The table lists this clone with a count of one. This rearrangement joins TRBV28 to TRBJ1-5, with D maybe TRBD1 (5 bases). Germline-derived CDR1 and CDR2 are MDHEN and SYDVKM. The CDR3 covers 16 residues. The ends were cut back, 5 bases at V and 7 bases at J, with 21 bases in the middle. This CDR3 reads CASSMQGYFLEQPQHF. CDR3 bases: TGTGCCAGCAGTATGCAGGGATATTTTCTAGAACAGCCCCAGCATTTT.

This clone was observed once. The chain combines TRBV7-9 with TRBJ2-3, with TRBD2 matching 12 bases. Trimming removed 5 bases from V and 5 bases from J; junction bases left unmatched: 11. CDR3 size: 17 residues. Germline V gene sequence: CDR1 SEHNR, CDR2 FQNEAQ (reference sequence). The CDR3 nucleotides read TGTGCCAGCAGCCACCCTAGCGGGAGGGCCATTGGAGATACGCAGTATTTT. Protein sequence: CASSHPSGRAIGDTQYF.

The chain combines TRBV6-5 with TRBJ2-7, with D tentatively TRBD2 (6 bases). Germline V CDR1 and CDR2: MNHEY, SVGAGI. CDR3 length: 14 residues. Deletions cut 5 bases from V and 3 bases from J, with 14 bases between. The chain's CDR3 is CASSKFWGDYEQYF. CDR3 in DNA: TGTGCCAGCAGTAAATTCTGGGGGGACTACGAGCAGTACTTC.

V usage is TRBV5-6 and J usage is TRBJ1-1; possible D gene TRBD1, 6 bases. Trimming shortened V by 7 bases and J by 7 bases, and 20 bases separated the two germline ends. The CDR3 is made up of 14 amino acids. CDR1 is SGHDT and CDR2 is YYEEEE in the germline V gene. DNA for the CDR3: TGTGCCAGCCTCATGTCAGGGGCGAACGGTGAAGCTTTCTTT. Protein sequence: CASLMSGANGEAFF.